This T cell receptor (beta chain) was retrieved from a study of blood T cell repertoires in COVID-19. Study in general: Specimens from acute and convalescent COVID-19 originated in the United States, Italy and Spain.

TCRdb's copy holds only in-frame clones and misses some; the assay was immunoSEQ multiplex PCR. The sample contains over 250,000 clones, roughly 86% of which appear only once. Participants had their cohort set by participant-reported clinical history. Recovered status applied to Cohort 3 donors who had two consecutive negative PCRs. It also applied to those with clearance or with symptom resolution. Trimming took off 9 bases at V and 5 bases at J, with 10 bases between the two ends. Germline loops: CDR1 LNHDA, CDR2 SQIVND (reference sequence). This CDR3 is built from 11 residues. This receptor was obtained from a woman in her 30s who had recovered from COVID-19. Sequenced: PBMCs or T cells enriched from blood (not recorded which). The chain recombines TRBV19 with TRBJ1-1, with D uncertain. The CDR3 DNA reads as TGTGCCAGATACCCGAGAACTGAAGCTTTCTTT. It translates to CARYPRTEAFF.